These T cell receptor beta chains were read from a single sample in a study of regulatory T cells in long-lasting Graves disease. One entry per CDR3 protein, called by TCRdb with MiXCR from the multiplex PCR reads. The data show some 470,000 distinct CDR3 sequences, roughly a fifth seen once. The input for sequencing was peripheral blood mononuclear cells (PBMCs), taken when the disease was refractory, from a patient treated with antithyroid drugs. These receptors were obtained from a female donor with Graves disease. Both conserved end residues are part of each CDR3. The D gene is left open where the match is weak. Clone size, where shown, is once, few, many, or a class for clones that have expanded.

size	D	V	J	length	DNA	CDR3
NA	NA	TRBV5-4	TRBJ1-4	16	TGTGCCAGCAGCCGTAAAATCGGGCAGGGCGAGGAAAAACTGTTTTTT	CASSRKIGQGEEKLFF
NA	TRBD2	TRBV11-2	TRBJ2-7	16	TGTGCCAGCAGCTTAGCCGGTAGCGGGAGGGCTGCCGAGCAGTACTTC	CASSLAGSGRAAEQYF
many	NA	TRBV6-1	TRBJ1-2	14	TGTGCCAGCAGGGTCGGGCTCCAGTCTTGGGGCTACACCTTC	CASRVGLQSWGYTF
NA	NA	TRBV2	TRBJ2-3	15	TGTGCCAGCCCCGCGGACGCCCGACACCCAGATACGCAGTATTTT	CASPADARHPDTQYF
NA	TRBD1	TRBV7-2	TRBJ2-7	14	TGTGCCAGCAGGGGGACAGGGAAGGTTTACGAGCAGTACTTC	CASRGTGKVYEQYF
many	TRBD1	TRBV30	TRBJ1-5	13	TGTGCCTGGAGCAGGGGGGACAATCAGCCCCAGCATTTT	CAWSRGDNQPQHF
many	TRBD1	TRBV28	TRBJ1-2	19	TGTGCCAGCAGTTTTGTAGTGGAGACAGGGAGGTTCGGTAACTATGGCTACACCTTC	CASSFVVETGRFGNYGYTF
few	NA	TRBV6-2/TRBV6-3	TRBJ2-2	15	TGTGCCAGCAGTGAAGAGGGGTATTCCCTTCCGGAGCTGTTTTTT	CASSEEGYSLPELFF
NA	NA	TRBV15	TRBJ2-3	13	TGTGCCACCAGCAGAGATAGGGCGGATACGCAGTATTTT	CATSRDRADTQYF
many	NA	TRBV12-3/TRBV12-4	TRBJ2-5	14	TGTGCCAGCGGAGCACGCGTTGGCCAAGAGACCCAGTACTTC	CASGARVGQETQYF
NA	NA	TRBV9	TRBJ1-5	15	TGTGCCAGCAGCGTAGAAGGGAATAGCAATCAGCCCCAGCATTTT	CASSVEGNSNQPQHF
once	NA	TRBV20-1	TRBJ2-7	14	TGCAGTGCCAGTGGTGGGGCGGTTAAGAACGAGCAGTACTTC	CSASGGAVKNEQYF
NA	TRBD1	TRBV7-9	TRBJ2-7	15	TGTGCCAGCAGCTTCTCACCGGGACAGCACTACGAGCAGTACTTC	CASSFSPGQHYEQYF
many	TRBD1	TRBV7-2	TRBJ2-7	15	TGCGCCAGCAGCCTAGGACAGGGGGTTTCCTACGAGCAGTACTTC	CASSLGQGVSYEQYF
few	TRBD1	TRBV7-2	TRBJ1-5	14	TGTGCCAGCAGCGAATGGACAGGGAATCAGCCCCAGCATTTT	CASSEWTGNQPQHF
NA	NA	TRBV14	TRBJ1-5	15	TGTGCCAGGCGGGGGGAACAGGGCCGGGATCAGCCCCAGCATTTT	CARRGEQGRDQPQHF
many	NA	TRBV28	TRBJ2-3	14	TGTGCCAGCAGCCCAGACCCGGCGGGGGATACGCAGTATTTT	CASSPDPAGDTQYF
few	NA	TRBV7-9	TRBJ1-1	14	TGTGCCAGCAGCTTAGGAATTATCGCCACTGAAGCTTTCTTT	CASSLGIIATEAFF
NA	NA	TRBV7-9	TRBJ2-5	13	TGTGCCAGCAGGACGGCCGCAGGGGTAACCCAGTACTTC	CASRTAAGVTQYF
NA	TRBD2	TRBV5-1	TRBJ2-4	11	TGCGCCAGCAGCTCCGGGAGGGCTCAGTACTTC	CASSSGRAQYF
few	NA	TRBV29-1	TRBJ2-2	14	TGCAGCGTTGAGATAGCGGAGGACACCGGGGAGCTGTTTTTT	CSVEIAEDTGELFF
NA	NA	TRBV6-1	TRBJ1-1	15	TGTGCCAGCAGGTCACCTCTGACACCAAACACTGAAGCTTTCTTT	CASRSPLTPNTEAFF
NA	NA	TRBV9	TRBJ2-5	14	TGTGCCAGCAGCGTAGCCGGGAGTCAAGAGACCCAGTACTTC	CASSVAGSQETQYF
many	TRBD1	TRBV12-5	TRBJ2-7	13	TGTGCTAGTGGTCGGGACAGTTTCTACGAGCAGTACTTC	CASGRDSFYEQYF
NA	NA	TRBV20-1	TRBJ1-6	18	TGCAGTGCCAGGACAGTCCGGTCCAGGTCTACCTATAATTCACCCCTCCACTTT	CSARTVRSRSTYNSPLHF
NA	NA	TRBV24-1	TRBJ2-7	13	TGTGCCACCAGTGGGGGACCGGGCTACGAGCAGTACTTC	CATSGGPGYEQYF
few	NA	TRBV20-1	TRBJ2-7	14	TGCAGTGCGAAACTAGCTTCGGGCCCCTACGAGCAGTACTTC	CSAKLASGPYEQYF